These 10 T cell receptor beta chains were sequenced from one sample in a study of blood T cell repertoires in COVID-19. Produced via immunoSEQ multiplex PCR; TCRdb's table is partial and in-frame only. Found here are just over 60,000 clones, less than 80% of them singletons; the top ten hold 15% to 20%. Sequencing input: peripheral blood. The receptor set was obtained from a man aged 60 to 75 with acute or convalescent COVID-19.

This chain joins TRBV28 and TRBJ1-2; TRBD1 aligns across 11 bases. J was trimmed by 6 bases and V by 5 bases; bases with no gene match: 5. Germline V gives CDR1 MDHEN, CDR2 SYDVKM. CDR3 length: 14 amino acids. The CDR3 spells CASSTGQGGNGYTF. The DNA of the CDR3 is TGTGCCAGCAGTACGGGACAGGGGGGAAATGGCTACACCTTC.

This chain joins TRBV7-9 and TRBJ2-1; a possible D gene is TRBD2 (6 bases). V lost 6 bases, J lost 0 bases, and 12 bases lay in between. Per the germline V gene, CDR1 is SEHNR and CDR2 is FQNEAQ (reference sequence). The CDR3 consists of 15 residues. CDR3 DNA: TGTGCCAGCAGGACGGGACTTAGCTCCTACAATGAGCAGTTCTTC. Amino acid sequence: CASRTGLSSYNEQFF.

The genes are TRBV4-1 and TRBJ1-5; D gene uncertain. The CDR3 sequence is 14 residues long. Per germline, CDR1 MGHRA and CDR2 YSYEKL. Trimming shortened V by 3 bases and J by 7 bases, and 13 bases separated the two germline ends. The CDR3 DNA sequence: TGCGCCAGCAGCCACCCCGGCGGGGTACAGCCCCAGCATTTT. Translated, it gives CASSHPGGVQPQHF.

This clone has just a few counts. The chain combines TRBV4-2 with TRBJ1-5, with 10 bases matching TRBD1. This CDR3 has 16 residues. The V and J ends lost 0 bases and 5 bases, in that order; junction bases with no gene match: 4. Germline-derived CDR1 and CDR2 are LGHNA and YNFKEQ. The CDR3 DNA reads as TGTGCCAGCAGCCAAGATATAGGACAGGGGGATCAGCCCCAGCATTTT. Translation gives CASSQDIGQGDQPQHF.

This clone has just one count. The chain uses TRBV4-2 and TRBJ2-5; D is perhaps TRBD2 (6 bases). Looked up from germline, CDR1 is LGHNA and CDR2 is YNFKEQ. The CDR3 totals 21 residues. The V end lost 0 bases, the J end lost 0 bases, and 26 bases lay between the germline ends. CDR3 nucleotide sequence: TGTGCCAGCAGCCAAGATGAGGGAGGAGGAGGCCTGATCGGAAACCAAGAGACCCAGTACTTC. Protein sequence: CASSQDEGGGGLIGNQETQYF.

The genes are TRBV2 and TRBJ2-7; tentatively, D is TRBD1 (6 bases). Trimming pared 4 bases from V and 4 bases from J, leaving 8 bases between. Germline V gene data show CDR1 as SNHLY and CDR2 as FYNNEI. The CDR3 runs to 12 residues. The CDR3 protein is CASSGGQYEQYF. Here the CDR3 DNA reads TGTGCCAGCAGTGGGGGGCAATACGAGCAGTACTTC.

In its sample, this clone was seen once. V is TRBV4-2 and J is TRBJ2-7; D call uncertain. The CDR3 has 13 residues. Germline CDR1 is LGHNA and CDR2 is YNFKEQ. The V and J ends lost 0 bases and 4 bases respectively, with 7 bases between them. CDR3 in amino acids: CASSQDTEYEQYF. The CDR3, as DNA: TGTGCCAGCAGCCAAGATACAGAGTACGAGCAGTACTTC.

The chain employs TRBV6-6 and TRBJ1-4; TRBD1 matches 7 bases. The V segment lost 6 bases and the J segment 10 bases; nucleotides outside the gene matches: 17. CDR1 is MNHNY, CDR2 SVGAGI, per germline (reference sequence). The CDR3 is 16 amino acids. CDR3 in amino acids: CASSYDRVSELGKLFF. CDR3 bases: TGTGCCAGCAGCTACGACAGGGTCAGTGAACTTGGAAAACTGTTTTTT.

This chain joins TRBV19 and TRBJ1-4, with D hard to call. CDR3 size: 13 residues. Deletions cut 10 bases from V and 5 bases from J, with 14 bases between. Per the germline V gene, CDR1 is LNHDA and CDR2 is SQIVND (reference sequence). The CDR3 DNA follows: TGTGCCACCGGTGGTGAGATAAATGAAAAACTGTTTTTT. Amino acids: CATGGEINEKLFF.

The gene calls are TRBV15 and TRBJ2-3; D remains ambiguous. Germline-derived CDR1 and CDR2 are LNHNV and YYDKDF (reference sequence). The length of the CDR3 is 14 residues. The germline V and J ends were trimmed by 0 bases and 4 bases, with 8 bases remaining between them. The CDR3 spells CATSREAAPDTQYF. The DNA of the CDR3 is TGTGCCACCAGCAGAGAGGCGGCCCCAGATACGCAGTATTTT.